This TCR beta chain was identified during a study of T cell repertoires in cytomegalovirus infection. Study at large: Used in the study were CMV epitopes, some recently identified and HLA-C-restricted, others well-studied and HLA-B-restricted. In public TCR beta signatures, there were indications of both CMV infection and matching HLA type. Study-level findings and limits: Clonotype analysis showed dominance of the ex vivo response by HLA-C-restricted CMV-specific TCR beta clonotypes.

Germline assignment: CDR1 DFQATT and CDR2 SNEGSKA (reference sequence). The V gene end was trimmed by 1 base and the J gene end by 1 base; junction bases not matched to a gene: 8. CDR3 length: 17 amino acids. On this clonotype: The antigen remains undetermined.

Each CDR3 protein gets one entry after TCRdb re-called the reads with MiXCR. The sample has 300,000 to 400,000 distinct CDR3 sequences; roughly 29% are singletons. The sequence was collected from a human donor in good health (CMV status not recorded). Some clones in this sample may be carry-over from other donors' samples. The source material was cultured PBMCs, sampled from culture after CMV antigen stimulation. The genes are TRBV20-1 and TRBJ2-5; 11 bases agree with TRBD2. The CDR3 DNA sequence: TGCAGTGCTAGAGCCCGACTAGCGGGGCCTAGCCAAGAGACCCAGTACTTC. Translation gives CSARARLAGPSQETQYF.